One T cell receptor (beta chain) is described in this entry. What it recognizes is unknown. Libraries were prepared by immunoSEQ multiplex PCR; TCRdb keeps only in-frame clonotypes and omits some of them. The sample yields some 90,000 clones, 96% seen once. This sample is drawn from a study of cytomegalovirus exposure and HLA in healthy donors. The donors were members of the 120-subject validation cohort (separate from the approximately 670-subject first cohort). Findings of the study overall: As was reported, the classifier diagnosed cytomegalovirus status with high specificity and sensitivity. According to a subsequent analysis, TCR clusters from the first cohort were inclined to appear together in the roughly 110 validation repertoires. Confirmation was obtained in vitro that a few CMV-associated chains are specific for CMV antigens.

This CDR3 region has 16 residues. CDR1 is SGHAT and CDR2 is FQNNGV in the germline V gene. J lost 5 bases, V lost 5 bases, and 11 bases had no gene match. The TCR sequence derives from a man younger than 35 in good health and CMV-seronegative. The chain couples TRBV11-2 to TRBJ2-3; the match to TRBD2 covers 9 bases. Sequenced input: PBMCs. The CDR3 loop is CASSPRTSERGDTQYF. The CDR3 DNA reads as TGTGCCAGCAGCCCCCGGACTAGCGAAAGGGGAGATACGCAGTATTTT.